Listed here are 20 T cell receptor beta chains from one sample, sequenced in a study of blood T cell repertoires in COVID-19. Clones were sequenced by immunoSEQ multiplex PCR, and TCRdb holds only the in-frame ones, with some missing. Counted here are approximately 100,000 clones, approximately 92% occurring once; the ten biggest clones make up around 5.7%. The sequenced material came from peripheral blood. Receptor source: a man between 65 and 85 years old with acute or convalescent COVID-19.

The gene calls are TRBV21-1 and TRBJ1-4; TRBD1 is the table's D call and was not checked against the DNA. TRBV21-1 is designated a pseudogene. This CDR3 has 16 residues. The CDR3 DNA is TGTGCCAGCAGCAAAGTAGGGACAGGGAGAAAAGAAAAACTGTTTTTT. Translating it yields CASSKVGTGRKEKLFF.

The V and J genes are TRBV28 and TRBJ2-2, with 7 bases that match TRBD1. Germline CDR1 is MDHEN and CDR2 is SYDVKM. This CDR3 contains 14 residues. Trimming cost V 9 bases and J 4 bases; bases outside gene matches: 8. Written as DNA, the CDR3 is TGTGCCAGTGCGTTACAGGGGAGCACCGGGGAGCTGTTTTTT. Translating it yields CASALQGSTGELFF.

The V and J genes are TRBV5-1 and TRBJ2-7, with 7 bases fitting TRBD1. Germline V gene sequence: CDR1 SGHRS, CDR2 YFSETQ. This CDR3 is 14 amino acids long. J was trimmed by 3 bases and V by 1 base; bases with no gene match: 4. The CDR3, as DNA: TGCGCCAGCAGCTTGACCAGGGGGTACTACGAGCAGTACTTC. Residues: CASSLTRGYYEQYF.

The gene calls are TRBV5-6 and TRBJ2-5, with 9 positions matching TRBD2. The V and J ends lost 2 bases and 3 bases, in that order; junction bases with no gene match: 8. CDR1 is SGHDT and CDR2 is YYEEEE in the germline V gene. CDR3 length: 16 amino acids. This CDR3 reads CASSFRGLAGKETQYF. In DNA, the CDR3 is TGTGCCAGCAGCTTCCGTGGGCTAGCGGGAAAAGAGACCCAGTACTTC.

The rearrangement joins TRBV3-1 (or the pseudogene TRBV3-2) to TRBJ1-6; TRBD1 aligns across 7 bases. Looked up from germline, CDR1 is LGHDT and CDR2 is YNNKEL (reference sequence). After removal of 5 bases from V and 9 bases from J, the junction contained 7 bases not matched to a gene. CDR3 length equals 14 residues. This CDR3 is CASSWDSHLSPLHF. The CDR3 DNA sequence: TGTGCCAGCAGCTGGGACAGTCACCTTTCACCCCTCCACTTT.

The rearrangement uses TRBV7-9 and TRBJ2-4; 7 bases are a match to TRBD2. This CDR3 comprises 15 residues. Unmatched junction bases numbered 2, after V lost 3 bases and J lost 0 bases. CDR1 is SEHNR and CDR2 is FQNEAQ in the germline V gene (reference sequence). The CDR3 protein is CASSFSGLAKNIQYF. The CDR3 region has the DNA TGTGCCAGCAGCTTTAGCGGGCTAGCCAAAAACATTCAGTACTTC.

The chain employs TRBV4-1 and TRBJ1-5; D is perhaps TRBD1 (5 bases). The V gene's germline CDR1 is MGHRA and CDR2 YSYEKL. Trimming removed 6 bases from V and 10 bases from J, with 16 bases in between. The CDR3 totals 13 residues. DNA for the CDR3: TGCGCCAGCAGTACAAGGGGAGGGGACCCCCAGCATTTT. Its translation is CASSTRGGDPQHF.

The V call is TRBV6-6, the J call TRBJ1-3; no clear D. This CDR3 contains 15 residues. Germline V lookup: CDR1 MNHNY, CDR2 SVGAGI (reference sequence). V gave up 5 bases and J gave up 0 bases, with 11 bases separating them. The CDR3 region is CASSRSAFSGNTIYF. CDR3 nucleotide sequence: TGTGCCAGCAGTCGATCAGCCTTCTCTGGAAACACCATATATTTT.

The rearrangement links TRBV4-1 to TRBJ2-2; D possibly corresponds to TRBD2 (5 bases). The germline V gene encodes CDR1 MGHRA and CDR2 YSYEKL. Between the trimmed V and J ends, which lost 4 bases and 6 bases, there was a span of 18 bases. This CDR3 has 16 amino acids. The DNA of the CDR3 is TGCGCCAGCAGCCCACGCTGGACCGGGGAGTCCGGGGAGCTGTTTTTT. Protein sequence: CASSPRWTGESGELFF.

This clone was counted only a few times. This sequence joins TRBV7-9 and TRBJ2-7; the match to TRBD1 covers 7 bases. Germline CDR1 is SEHNR and CDR2 is FQNEAQ (reference sequence). This CDR3 is built from 14 residues. J was trimmed by 3 bases and V by 5 bases; bases with no gene match: 7. For the CDR3, the DNA is TGTGCCAGCAGCACTCGACAGGGTGACTACGAGCAGTACTTC. Protein sequence: CASSTRQGDYEQYF.

V gene TRBV12-3 or TRBV12-4 combines with J gene TRBJ1-4; D remains unclear. The CDR3 runs 13 residues. V lost 3 bases and J 6 bases, leaving 8 bases between the germline ends. For the CDR3, the DNA is TGTGCCAGCAGTTTGGGCGGGGATGAAAAACTGTTTTTT. It is translated as CASSLGGDEKLFF.

This clone was recorded only once. The chain has TRBV3-1 (or the pseudogene TRBV3-2) and TRBJ1-3; 8 bases map to TRBD1. This CDR3 is built from 16 residues. J was trimmed by 2 bases and V by 1 base; bases with no gene match: 4. Looked up from germline, CDR1 is LGHDT and CDR2 is YNNKEL (reference sequence). CDR3 sequence reads: CASSQAWTGTGNTIYF. CDR3 coding DNA: TGTGCCAGCAGCCAAGCCTGGACAGGGACTGGAAACACCATATATTTT.

This clone appeared a single time. The chain links TRBV5-1 to TRBJ1-6, with D maybe TRBD1 (6 bases). The germline gives CDR1 SGHRS, CDR2 YFSETQ. The ends were cut back, 2 bases at V and 7 bases at J, with 7 bases in the middle. The CDR3 is made up of 13 amino acids. CDR3 loop: CASSLGGNSPLHF. The CDR3 nucleotides read TGCGCCAGCAGCTTAGGGGGAAATTCACCCCTCCACTTT.

This chain links TRBV7-9 with TRBJ2-3; D is uncertain. The CDR3 has 11 amino acids. The germline gives CDR1 SEHNR, CDR2 FQNEAQ (reference sequence). V was pared by 4 bases and J by 3 bases, with 2 bases between. The CDR3 reads CASSSTDTQYF. In DNA form, the CDR3 reads TGTGCCAGCAGCTCGACAGATACGCAGTATTTT.

CDR3 residues: CASSIGEGTGFTGELFF. CDR3 DNA sequence: TGTGCCAGTAGTATAGGAGAGGGGACAGGGTTCACCGGGGAGCTGTTTTTT. This chain links TRBV19 with TRBJ2-2, with 9 bases fitting TRBD1. V lost 1 base and J lost 4; bases outside the gene matches: 7. This CDR3 comprises 17 residues. Germline CDR1 reads LNHDA; CDR2 reads SQIVND (reference sequence).

The chain links TRBV7-8 to TRBJ2-3; TRBD2 aligns across 7 bases. Per the germline V gene, CDR1 is SGHVS and CDR2 is FQNEAQ. The CDR3 runs to 17 residues. J lost 3 bases, V lost 5 bases, and 14 bases had no gene match. Written as DNA, the CDR3 is TGTGCCAGCAGCCGACCAAGGAGCGGGGCCCTAACAGATACGCAGTATTTT. Translated: CASSRPRSGALTDTQYF. The whole variable domain, filled in from reference TRBV7-8 and TRBJ2-3, reads GAGVSQSPRYKVAKRGQDVALRCDPISGHVSLFWYQQALGQGPEFLTYFQNEAQLDKSGLPSDRFFAERPEGSVSTLKIQRTQQEDSAVYLCASSRPRSGALTDTQYFGPGTRLTVL.

This clone was counted between two and nine times. V is TRBV6-5 and J is TRBJ2-7, with TRBD1 matching 8 bases. Unmatched junction bases numbered 2, after V lost 5 bases and J lost 2 bases. Germline V gives CDR1 MNHEY, CDR2 SVGAGI. CDR3 size: 13 residues. The CDR3 nucleotides are TGTGCCAGCAGTAGGGACAGGACCTACGAGCAGTACTTC. This gives the protein CASSRDRTYEQYF.

The chain recombines TRBV7-9 with TRBJ2-2; no firm D call. CDR3 size: 12 residues. CDR1 SEHNR and CDR2 FQNEAQ come from the germline V gene (reference sequence). The ends were cut back, 4 bases at V and 7 bases at J, with 7 bases in the middle. The CDR3 coding sequence is TGTGCCAGCAGCTCAGCCCTCGGGGAGCTGTTTTTT. This gives the protein CASSSALGELFF.

The chain carries TRBV2 and TRBJ1-3, with D uncertain. V gave up 2 bases and J gave up 0 bases, with 11 bases separating them. Germline lookup yields CDR1 SNHLY and CDR2 FYNNEI. This CDR3 contains 16 residues. The chain's CDR3 is CASSERRSSSGNTIYF. CDR3 DNA sequence: TGTGCCAGCAGTGAAAGGCGGAGTAGCTCTGGAAACACCATATATTTT.

V and J are TRBV28 and TRBJ1-5; D might be TRBD1 (5 bases). The CDR3 sequence is 12 residues long. V was clipped by 2 bases and J by 11 bases, with 10 bases between them. Germline assignment: CDR1 MDHEN and CDR2 SYDVKM. The DNA for the CDR3 is TGTGCCAGCAGTTTAAGGCAGGGCGCCCAGCATTTT. The encoded protein is CASSLRQGAQHF.